Listed here is a single TCR beta chain. Its cognate antigen is unknown. Stated time point: newly diagnosed GD, antithyroid drugs for less than 3 months. RNA isolated from PBMCs was used to make the TCR library. Patients were from an endocrinology department in Xi'an, China. The data are from a study of regulatory T cells in long-lasting Graves disease. Study-level points and caveats: Less diverse TCR repertoires were seen in persistent Graves' patients than in newly diagnosed ones.

Arm-PCR of CDR3 regions with iRepertoire HTBI primers generated TCR beta libraries. TCRdb ran MiXCR on the multiplex PCR reads and lists one entry per CDR3 protein. This sample yields some 340,000 distinct CDR3 sequences, of which around 11% are seen a single time; approximately 17% belongs to the top ten. The same sample was also studied in work on T cells in Graves' hyperthyroidism and ophthalmopathy. According to that study: Patients between 18 and 65 years old had hyperthyroidism, newly diagnosed and lasting under 2 months.

The material was peripheral blood mononuclear cells (PBMCs), obtained at new diagnosis, from a patient treated with antithyroid drugs. This receptor was taken from a woman between 18 and 29 years old with Graves disease.

The CDR3 region is CASSVAETPYHEQFF. CDR3 DNA sequence: TGTGCCAGCAGCGTAGCTGAGACTCCATACCATGAGCAGTTCTTC. The J gene is TRBJ2-1, the V gene TRBV9; no clear D gene. This CDR3 region has 15 residues. V lost 0 bases and J lost 8, with 15 bases in between. Per germline, CDR1 SGDLS and CDR2 YYNGEE.